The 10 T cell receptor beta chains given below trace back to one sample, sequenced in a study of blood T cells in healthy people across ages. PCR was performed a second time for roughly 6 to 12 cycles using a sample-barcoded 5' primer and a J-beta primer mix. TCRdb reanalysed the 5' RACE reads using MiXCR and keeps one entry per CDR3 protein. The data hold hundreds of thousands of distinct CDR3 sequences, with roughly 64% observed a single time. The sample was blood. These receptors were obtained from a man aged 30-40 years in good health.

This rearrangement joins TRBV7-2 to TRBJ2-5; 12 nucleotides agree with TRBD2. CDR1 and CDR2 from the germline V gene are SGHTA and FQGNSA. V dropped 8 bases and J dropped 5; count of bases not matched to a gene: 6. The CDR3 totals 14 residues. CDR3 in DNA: TGTGCCAGCTCCAGACTAGCGGGAGTGGAGACCCAGTACTTC. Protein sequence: CASSRLAGVETQYF.

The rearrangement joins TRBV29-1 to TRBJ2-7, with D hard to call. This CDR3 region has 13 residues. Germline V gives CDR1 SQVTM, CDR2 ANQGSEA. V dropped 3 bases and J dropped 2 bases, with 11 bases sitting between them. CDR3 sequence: CSVDPGPPYEQYF. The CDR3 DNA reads TGCAGCGTTGATCCCGGGCCTCCCTACGAGCAGTACTTC.

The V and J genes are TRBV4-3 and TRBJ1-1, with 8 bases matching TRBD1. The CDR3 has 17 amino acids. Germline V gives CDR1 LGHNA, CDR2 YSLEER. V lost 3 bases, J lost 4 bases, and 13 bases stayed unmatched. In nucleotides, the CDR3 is TGCGCCAGCAGCCAGAGGGGGCAGGGGGCCAGTCGCACTGAAGCTTTCTTT. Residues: CASSQRGQGASRTEAFF.

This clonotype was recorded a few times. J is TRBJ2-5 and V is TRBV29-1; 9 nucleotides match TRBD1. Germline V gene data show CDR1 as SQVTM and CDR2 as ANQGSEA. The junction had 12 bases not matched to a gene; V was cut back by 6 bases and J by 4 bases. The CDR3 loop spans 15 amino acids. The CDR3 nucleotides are TGCAGCGTCCGTCAGCGGGACAGGGTGCGAGAGACCCAGTACTTC. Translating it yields CSVRQRDRVRETQYF.

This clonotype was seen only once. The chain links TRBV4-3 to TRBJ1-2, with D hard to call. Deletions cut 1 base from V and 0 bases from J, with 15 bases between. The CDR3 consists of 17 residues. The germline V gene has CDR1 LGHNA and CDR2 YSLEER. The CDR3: CASSQGEIGIANYGYTF. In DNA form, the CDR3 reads TGCGCCAGCAGCCAAGGGGAGATTGGCATAGCTAACTATGGCTACACCTTC.

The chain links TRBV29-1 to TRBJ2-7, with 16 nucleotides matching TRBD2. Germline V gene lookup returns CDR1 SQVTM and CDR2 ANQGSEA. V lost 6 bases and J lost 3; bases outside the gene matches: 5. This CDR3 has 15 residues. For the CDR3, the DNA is TGCAGCGTCGAGGGACTAGCGGGGGGGTTCTACGAGCAGTACTTC. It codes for CSVEGLAGGFYEQYF.

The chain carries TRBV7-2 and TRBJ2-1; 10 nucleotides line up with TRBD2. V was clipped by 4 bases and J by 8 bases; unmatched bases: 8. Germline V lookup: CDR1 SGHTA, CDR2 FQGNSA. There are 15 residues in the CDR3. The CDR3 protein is CASSSPTLAGDEQFF. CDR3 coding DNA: TGTGCCAGCAGCTCCCCCACGCTAGCGGGAGATGAGCAGTTCTTC.

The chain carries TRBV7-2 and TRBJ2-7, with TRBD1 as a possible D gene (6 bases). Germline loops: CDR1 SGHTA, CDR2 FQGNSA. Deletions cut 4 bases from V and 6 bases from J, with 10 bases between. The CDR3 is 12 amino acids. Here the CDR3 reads CASSWDITEQYF. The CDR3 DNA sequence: TGTGCCAGCAGCTGGGACATTACCGAGCAGTACTTC.

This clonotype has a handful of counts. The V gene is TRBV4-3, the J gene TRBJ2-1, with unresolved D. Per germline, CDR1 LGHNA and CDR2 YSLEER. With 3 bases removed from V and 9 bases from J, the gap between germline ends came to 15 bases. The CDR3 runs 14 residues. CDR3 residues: CASSQAAITVEQFF. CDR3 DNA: TGCGCCAGCAGCCAGGCCGCGATTACGGTTGAGCAGTTCTTC.

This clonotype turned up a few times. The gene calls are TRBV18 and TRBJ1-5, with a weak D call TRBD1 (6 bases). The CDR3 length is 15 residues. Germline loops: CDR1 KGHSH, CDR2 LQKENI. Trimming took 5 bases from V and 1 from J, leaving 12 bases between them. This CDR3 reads CASSSPGGSNQPQHF. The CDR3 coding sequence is TGTGCCAGCTCAAGCCCGGGGGGCAGCAATCAGCCCCAGCATTTT.